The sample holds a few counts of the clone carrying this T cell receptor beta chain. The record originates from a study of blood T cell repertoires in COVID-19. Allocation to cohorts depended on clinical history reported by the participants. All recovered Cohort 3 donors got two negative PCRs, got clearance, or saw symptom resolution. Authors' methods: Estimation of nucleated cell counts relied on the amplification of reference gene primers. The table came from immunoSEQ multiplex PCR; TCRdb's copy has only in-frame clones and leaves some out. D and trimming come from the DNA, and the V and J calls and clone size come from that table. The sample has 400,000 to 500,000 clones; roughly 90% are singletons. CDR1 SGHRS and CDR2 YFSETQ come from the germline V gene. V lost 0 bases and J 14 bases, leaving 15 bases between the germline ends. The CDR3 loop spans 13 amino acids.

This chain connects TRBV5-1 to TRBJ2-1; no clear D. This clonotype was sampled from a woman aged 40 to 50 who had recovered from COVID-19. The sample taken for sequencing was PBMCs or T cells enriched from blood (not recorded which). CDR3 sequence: CASSLESVPEKFF. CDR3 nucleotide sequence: TGCGCCAGCAGCTTGGAAAGTGTTCCGGAGAAGTTCTTC.